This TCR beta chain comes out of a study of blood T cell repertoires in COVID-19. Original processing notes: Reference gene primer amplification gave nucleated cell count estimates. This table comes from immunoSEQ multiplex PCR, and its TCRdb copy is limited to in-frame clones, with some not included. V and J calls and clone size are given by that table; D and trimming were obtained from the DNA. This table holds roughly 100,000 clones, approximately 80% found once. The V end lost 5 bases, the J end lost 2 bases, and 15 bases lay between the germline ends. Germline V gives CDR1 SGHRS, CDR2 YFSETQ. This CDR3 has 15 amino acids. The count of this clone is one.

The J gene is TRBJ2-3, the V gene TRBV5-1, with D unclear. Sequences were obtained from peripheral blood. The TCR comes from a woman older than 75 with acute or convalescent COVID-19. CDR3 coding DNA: TGCGCCAGCAGGTTGTTGCCATCTATCACAGATACGCAGTATTTT. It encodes CASRLLPSITDTQYF.